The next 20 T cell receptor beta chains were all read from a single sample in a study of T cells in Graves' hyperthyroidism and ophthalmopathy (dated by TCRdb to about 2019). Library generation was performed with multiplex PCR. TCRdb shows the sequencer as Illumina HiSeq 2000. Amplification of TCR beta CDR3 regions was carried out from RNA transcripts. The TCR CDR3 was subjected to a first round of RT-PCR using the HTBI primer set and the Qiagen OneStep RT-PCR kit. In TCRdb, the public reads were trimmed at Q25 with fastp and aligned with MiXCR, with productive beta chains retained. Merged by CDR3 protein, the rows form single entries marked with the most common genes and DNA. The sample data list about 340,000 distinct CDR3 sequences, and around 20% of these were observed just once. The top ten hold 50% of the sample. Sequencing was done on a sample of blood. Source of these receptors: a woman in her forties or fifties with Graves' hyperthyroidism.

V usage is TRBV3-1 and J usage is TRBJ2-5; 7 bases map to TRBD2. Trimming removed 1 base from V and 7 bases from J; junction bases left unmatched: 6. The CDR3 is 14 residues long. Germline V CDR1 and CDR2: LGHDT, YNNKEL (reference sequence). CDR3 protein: CASSQGAGVGTQYF. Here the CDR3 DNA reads TGTGCCAGCAGCCAAGGGGCGGGAGTGGGGACCCAGTACTTC.

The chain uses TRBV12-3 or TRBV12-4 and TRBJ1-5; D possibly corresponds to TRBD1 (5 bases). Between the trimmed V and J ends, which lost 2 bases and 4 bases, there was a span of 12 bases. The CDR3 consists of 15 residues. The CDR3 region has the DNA TGTGCCAGCAGTTTAAGGGGAATTCGAAATCAGCCCCAGCATTTT. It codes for CASSLRGIRNQPQHF.

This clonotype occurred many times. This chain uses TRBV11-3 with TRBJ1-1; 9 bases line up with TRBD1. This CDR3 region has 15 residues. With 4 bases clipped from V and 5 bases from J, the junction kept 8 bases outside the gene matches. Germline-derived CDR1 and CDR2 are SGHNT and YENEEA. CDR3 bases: TGTGCCAGCAGCTCTGGGGGGACAGGGAAAACTGAAGCTTTCTTT. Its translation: CASSSGGTGKTEAFF. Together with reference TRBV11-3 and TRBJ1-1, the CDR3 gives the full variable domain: EAGVVQSPRYKIIEKKQPVAFWCNPISGHNTLYWYLQNLGQGPELLIRYENEEAVDDSQLPKDRFSAERLKGVDSTLKIQPAELGDSAVYLCASSSGGTGKTEAFFGQGTRLTVV.

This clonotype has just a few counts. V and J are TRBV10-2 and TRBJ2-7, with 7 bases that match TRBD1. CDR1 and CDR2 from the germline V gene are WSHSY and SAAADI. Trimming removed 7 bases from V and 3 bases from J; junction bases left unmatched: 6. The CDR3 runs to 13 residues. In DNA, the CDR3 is TGCGCCAGCACGAAGGGGGCTAGCTACGAGCAGTACTTC. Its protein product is CASTKGASYEQYF.

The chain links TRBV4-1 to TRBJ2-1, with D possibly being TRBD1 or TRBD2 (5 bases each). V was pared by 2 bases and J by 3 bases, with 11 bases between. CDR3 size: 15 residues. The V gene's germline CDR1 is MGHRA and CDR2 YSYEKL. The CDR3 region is CASSQMGTIYNEQFF. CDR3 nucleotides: TGCGCCAGCAGCCAAATGGGGACCATCTACAATGAGCAGTTCTTC.

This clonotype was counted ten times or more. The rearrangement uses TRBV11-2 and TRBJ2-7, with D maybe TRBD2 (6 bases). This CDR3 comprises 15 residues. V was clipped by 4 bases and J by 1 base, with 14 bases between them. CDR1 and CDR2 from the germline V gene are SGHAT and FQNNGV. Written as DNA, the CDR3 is TGTGCCAGCAGCTCGCCGGGCGGGATATCCTACGAGCAGTACTTC. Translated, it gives CASSSPGGISYEQYF.

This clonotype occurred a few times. CDR3 sequence: CSARTAPARDTQYF. The CDR3 DNA reads as TGCAGCGCCAGGACGGCCCCGGCCAGAGATACGCAGTATTTT. V gene TRBV29-1 combines with J gene TRBJ2-3; D remains unclear. Germline assignment: CDR1 SQVTM and CDR2 ANQGSEA. There are 14 residues in the CDR3. The V gene lost 7 bases and the J gene lost 5 bases, with 19 bases spanning the gap.

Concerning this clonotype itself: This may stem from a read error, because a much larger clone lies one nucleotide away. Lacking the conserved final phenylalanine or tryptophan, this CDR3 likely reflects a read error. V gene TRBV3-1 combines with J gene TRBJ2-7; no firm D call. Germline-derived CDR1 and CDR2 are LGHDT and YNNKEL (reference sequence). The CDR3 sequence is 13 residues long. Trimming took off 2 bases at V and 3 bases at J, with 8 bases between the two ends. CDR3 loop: CASSQKLFYEQYL. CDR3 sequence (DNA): TGTGCCAGCAGCCAAAAGTTATTCTACGAGCAGTACCTC.

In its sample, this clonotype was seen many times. CDR3 nucleotide sequence: TGTGCCAGCAGTTCAGGGGGTTTGGTTGAGCAGTACTTC. Residues: CASSSGGLVEQYF. This chain links TRBV28 with TRBJ2-7, with TRBD1 matching over 7 bases. The V and J ends lost 4 bases and 7 bases, in that order; junction bases with no gene match: 7. There are 13 residues in the CDR3. Germline V gene sequence: CDR1 MDHEN, CDR2 SYDVKM.

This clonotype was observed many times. The chain's CDR3 is CASSQREGLAVPLDTQYF. The CDR3 DNA reads as TGTGCCAGCAGTCAAAGAGAAGGACTAGCGGTACCCTTGGATACGCAGTATTTT. The rearrangement links TRBV6-1 to TRBJ2-3, with 10 nucleotides matching TRBD2. J gave up 6 bases and V 5 bases, and 17 bases lay outside the gene matches. The CDR3 totals 18 residues. Germline CDR1 MNHNS, CDR2 SASEGT.

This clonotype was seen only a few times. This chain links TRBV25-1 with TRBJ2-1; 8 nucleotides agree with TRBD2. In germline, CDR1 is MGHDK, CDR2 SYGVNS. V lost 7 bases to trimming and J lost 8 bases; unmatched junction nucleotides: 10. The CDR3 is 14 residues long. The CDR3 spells CASNPGGGSDEQFF. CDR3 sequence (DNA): TGTGCCAGCAATCCGGGGGGGGGCTCTGATGAGCAGTTCTTC. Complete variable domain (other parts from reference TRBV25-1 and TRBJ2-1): EADIYQTPRYLVIGTGKKITLECSQTMGHDKMYWYQQDPGMELHLIHYSYGVNSTEKGDLSSESTVSRIRTEHFPLTLESARPSHTSQYLCASNPGGGSDEQFFGPGTRLTVL.

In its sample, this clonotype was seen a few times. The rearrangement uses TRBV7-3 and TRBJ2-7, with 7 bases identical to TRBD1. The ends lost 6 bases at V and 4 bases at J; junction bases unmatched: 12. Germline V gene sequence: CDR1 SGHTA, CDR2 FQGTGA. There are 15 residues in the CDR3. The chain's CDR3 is CASSSFPGQPYEQYF. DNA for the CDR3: TGTGCCAGCAGTTCTTTCCCGGGACAGCCTTACGAGCAGTACTTC. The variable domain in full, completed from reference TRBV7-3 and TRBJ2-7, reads GAGVSQTPSNKVTEKGKYVELRCDPISGHTALYWYRQSLGQGPEFLIYFQGTGAADDSGLPNDRFFAVRPEGSVSTLKIQRTERGDSAVYLCASSSFPGQPYEQYFGPGTRLTVT.

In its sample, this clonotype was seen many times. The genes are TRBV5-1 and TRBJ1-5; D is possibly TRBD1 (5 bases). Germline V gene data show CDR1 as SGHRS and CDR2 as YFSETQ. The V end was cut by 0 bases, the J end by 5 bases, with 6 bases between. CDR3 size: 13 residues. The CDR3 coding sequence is TGCGCCAGCAGCTTGGGCAGGGATCAGCCCCAGCATTTT. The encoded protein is CASSLGRDQPQHF. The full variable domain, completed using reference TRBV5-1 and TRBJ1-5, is KAGVTQTPRYLIKTRGQQVTLSCSPISGHRSVSWYQQTPGQGLQFLFEYFSETQRNKGNFPGRFSGRQFSNSRSEMNVSTLELGDSALYLCASSLGRDQPQHFGDGTRLSIL.

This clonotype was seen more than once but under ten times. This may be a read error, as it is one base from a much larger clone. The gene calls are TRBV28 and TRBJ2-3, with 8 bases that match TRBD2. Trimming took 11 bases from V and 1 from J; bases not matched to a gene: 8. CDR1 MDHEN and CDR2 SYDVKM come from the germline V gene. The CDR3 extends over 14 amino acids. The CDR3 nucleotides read TGTGCCGCCGGGGGGGAGGGGTGCACAGATACGCAGTATTTT. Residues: CAAGGEGCTDTQYF.

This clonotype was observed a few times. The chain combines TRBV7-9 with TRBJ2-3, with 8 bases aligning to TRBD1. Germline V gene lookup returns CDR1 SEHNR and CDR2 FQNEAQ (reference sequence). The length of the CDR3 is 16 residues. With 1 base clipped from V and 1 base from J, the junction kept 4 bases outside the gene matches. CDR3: CASSLVLGQGTDTQYF. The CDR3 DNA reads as TGTGCCAGCAGCTTAGTTTTGGGACAGGGCACAGATACGCAGTATTTT.

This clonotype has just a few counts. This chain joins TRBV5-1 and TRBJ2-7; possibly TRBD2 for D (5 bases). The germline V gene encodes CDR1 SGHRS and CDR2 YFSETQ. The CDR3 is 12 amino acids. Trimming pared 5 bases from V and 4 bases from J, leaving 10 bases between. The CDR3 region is CASSPGVYEQYF. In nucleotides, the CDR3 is TGCGCCAGCAGTCCCGGGGTATACGAGCAGTACTTC.

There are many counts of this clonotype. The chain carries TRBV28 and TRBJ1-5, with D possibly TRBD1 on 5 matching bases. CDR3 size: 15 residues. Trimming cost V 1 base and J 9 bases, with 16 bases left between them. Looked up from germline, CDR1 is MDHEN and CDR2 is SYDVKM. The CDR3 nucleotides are TGTGCCAGCAGTTTATTTGGGAAAGGGGTGGGGCCCCAGCATTTT. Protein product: CASSLFGKGVGPQHF.

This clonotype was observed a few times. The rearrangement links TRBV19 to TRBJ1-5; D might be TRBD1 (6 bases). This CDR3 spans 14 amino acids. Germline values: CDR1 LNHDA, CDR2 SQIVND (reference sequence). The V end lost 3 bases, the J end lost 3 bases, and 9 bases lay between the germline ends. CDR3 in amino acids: CASSMHRANQPQHF. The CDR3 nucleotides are TGTGCCAGTAGTATGCACAGGGCCAATCAGCCCCAGCATTTT.

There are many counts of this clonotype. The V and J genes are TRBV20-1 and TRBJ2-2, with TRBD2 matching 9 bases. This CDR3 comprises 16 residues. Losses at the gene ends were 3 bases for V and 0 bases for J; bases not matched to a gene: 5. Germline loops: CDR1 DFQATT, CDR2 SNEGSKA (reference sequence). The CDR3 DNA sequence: TGCAGTGCTAGGATGTCTAGCGGGGCGAACACCGGGGAGCTGTTTTTT. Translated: CSARMSSGANTGELFF.

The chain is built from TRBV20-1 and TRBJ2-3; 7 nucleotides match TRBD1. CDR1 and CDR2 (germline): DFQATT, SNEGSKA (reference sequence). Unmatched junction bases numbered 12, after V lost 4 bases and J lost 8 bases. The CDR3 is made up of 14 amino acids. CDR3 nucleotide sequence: TGCAGTGCTAACCCCGGGACAGCGAAGGGTACGCAGTATTTT. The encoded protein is CSANPGTAKGTQYF.